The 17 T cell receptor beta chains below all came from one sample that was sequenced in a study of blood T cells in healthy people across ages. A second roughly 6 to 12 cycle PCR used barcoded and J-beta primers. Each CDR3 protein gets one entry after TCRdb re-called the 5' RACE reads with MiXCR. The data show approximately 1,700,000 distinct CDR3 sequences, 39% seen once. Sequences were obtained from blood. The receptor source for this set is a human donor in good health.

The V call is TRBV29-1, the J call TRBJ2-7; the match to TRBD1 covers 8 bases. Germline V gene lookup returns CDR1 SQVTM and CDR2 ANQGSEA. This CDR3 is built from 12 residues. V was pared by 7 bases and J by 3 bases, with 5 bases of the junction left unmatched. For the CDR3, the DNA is TGCAGCGGGTATGACAGGGGCTACGAGCAGTACTTC. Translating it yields CSGYDRGYEQYF.

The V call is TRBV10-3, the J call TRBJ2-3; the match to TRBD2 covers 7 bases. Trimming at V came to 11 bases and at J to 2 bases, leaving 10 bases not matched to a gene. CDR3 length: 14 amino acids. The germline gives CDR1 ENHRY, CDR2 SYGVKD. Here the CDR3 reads CAVDRGENTDTQYF. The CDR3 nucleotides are TGTGCCGTCGACCGGGGGGAAAACACAGATACGCAGTATTTT.

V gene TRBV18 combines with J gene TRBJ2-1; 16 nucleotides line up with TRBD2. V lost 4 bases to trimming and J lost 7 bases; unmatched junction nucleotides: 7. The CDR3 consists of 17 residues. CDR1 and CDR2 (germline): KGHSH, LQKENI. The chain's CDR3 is CASSQMGLAGGPNEQFF. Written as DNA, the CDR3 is TGTGCCAGCTCACAAATGGGACTAGCGGGGGGGCCGAATGAGCAGTTCTTC.

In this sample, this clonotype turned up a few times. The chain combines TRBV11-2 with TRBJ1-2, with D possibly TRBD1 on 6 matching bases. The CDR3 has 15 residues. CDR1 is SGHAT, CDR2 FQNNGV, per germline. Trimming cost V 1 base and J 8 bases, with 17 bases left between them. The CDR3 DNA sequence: TGTGCCAGCAGCTTAGTTGGCAGGGGAGTTGAGGGCTACACCTTC. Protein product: CASSLVGRGVEGYTF.

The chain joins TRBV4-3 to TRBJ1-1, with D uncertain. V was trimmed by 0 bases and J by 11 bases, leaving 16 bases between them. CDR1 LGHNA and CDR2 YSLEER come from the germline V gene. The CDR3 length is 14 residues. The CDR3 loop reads CASSQDLGGPVAFF. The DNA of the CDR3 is TGCGCCAGCAGCCAAGATCTTGGAGGTCCCGTTGCTTTCTTT.

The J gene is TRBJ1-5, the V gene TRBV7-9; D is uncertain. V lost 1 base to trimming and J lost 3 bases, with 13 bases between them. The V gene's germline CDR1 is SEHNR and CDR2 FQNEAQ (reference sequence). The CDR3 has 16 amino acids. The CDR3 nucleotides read TGTGCCAGCAGCTTAGGGGTGGGGTCGTCCAATCAGCCCCAGCATTTT. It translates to CASSLGVGSSNQPQHF.

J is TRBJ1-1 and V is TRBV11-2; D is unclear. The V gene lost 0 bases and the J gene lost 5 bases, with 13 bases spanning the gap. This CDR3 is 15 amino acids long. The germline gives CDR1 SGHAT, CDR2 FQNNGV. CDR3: CASSLDITHGTEAFF. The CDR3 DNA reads TGTGCCAGCAGCTTAGATATTACACATGGGACTGAAGCTTTCTTT. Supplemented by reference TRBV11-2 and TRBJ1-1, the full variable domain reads EAGVAQSPRYKIIEKRQSVAFWCNPISGHATLYWYQQILGQGPKLLIQFQNNGVVDDSQLPKDRFSAERLKGVDSTLKIQPAKLEDSAVYLCASSLDITHGTEAFFGQGTRLTVV.

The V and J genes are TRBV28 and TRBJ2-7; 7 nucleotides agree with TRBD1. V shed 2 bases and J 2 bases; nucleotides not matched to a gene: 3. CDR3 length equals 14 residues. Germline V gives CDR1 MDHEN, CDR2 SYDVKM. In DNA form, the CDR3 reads TGTGCCAGCAGTTTAATTCAGGGGGCCTACGAGCAGTACTTC. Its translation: CASSLIQGAYEQYF.

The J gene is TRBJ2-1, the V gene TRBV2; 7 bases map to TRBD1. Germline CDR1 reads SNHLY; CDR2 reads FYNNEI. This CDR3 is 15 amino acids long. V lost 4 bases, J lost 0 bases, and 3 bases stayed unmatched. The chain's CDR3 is CASSVRGLSYNEQFF. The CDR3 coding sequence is TGTGCCAGCAGTGTTAGGGGGCTCTCCTACAATGAGCAGTTCTTC.

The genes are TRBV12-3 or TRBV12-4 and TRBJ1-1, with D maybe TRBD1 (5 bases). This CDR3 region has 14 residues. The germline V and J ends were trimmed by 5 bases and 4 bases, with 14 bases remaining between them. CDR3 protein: CASSEGSRGTEAFF. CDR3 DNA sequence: TGTGCCAGCAGTGAGGGGAGCCGGGGCACTGAAGCTTTCTTT.

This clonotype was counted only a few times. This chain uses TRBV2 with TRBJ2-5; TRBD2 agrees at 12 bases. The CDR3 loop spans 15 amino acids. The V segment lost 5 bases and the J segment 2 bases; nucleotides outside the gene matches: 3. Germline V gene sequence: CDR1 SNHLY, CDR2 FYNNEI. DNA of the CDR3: TGTGCCAGCAGTAGGACTAGCGGGACACAAGAGACCCAGTACTTC. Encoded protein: CASSRTSGTQETQYF.

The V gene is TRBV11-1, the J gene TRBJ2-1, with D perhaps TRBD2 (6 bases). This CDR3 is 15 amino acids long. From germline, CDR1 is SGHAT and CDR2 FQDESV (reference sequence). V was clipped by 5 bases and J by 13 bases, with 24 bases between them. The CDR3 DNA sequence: TGTGCCAGCAGCCGAGAGGAGAGGGAGGACTCCAGCCAGTTCTTC. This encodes CASSREEREDSSQFF.

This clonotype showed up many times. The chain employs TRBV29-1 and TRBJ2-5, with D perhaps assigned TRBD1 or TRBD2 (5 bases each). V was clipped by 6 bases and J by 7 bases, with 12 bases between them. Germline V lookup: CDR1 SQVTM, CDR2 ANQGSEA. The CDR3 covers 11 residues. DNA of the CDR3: TGCAGCGTATCGGATGGGGGGACCCAGTACTTC. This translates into CSVSDGGTQYF.

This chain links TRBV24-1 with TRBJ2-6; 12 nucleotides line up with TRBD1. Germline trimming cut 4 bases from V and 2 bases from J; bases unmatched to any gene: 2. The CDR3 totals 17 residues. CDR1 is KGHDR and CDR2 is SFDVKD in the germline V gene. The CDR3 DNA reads TGTGCCACCAGTGACGGGGACAGGGGGCCTGGGGCCAACGTCCTGACTTTC. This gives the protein CATSDGDRGPGANVLTF.

DNA of the CDR3: TGCGCCAGCAGCCAAGATCCGGCGGGGCGTCCCAACTATGGCTACACCTTC. Translating gives CASSQDPAGRPNYGYTF. The chain joins TRBV4-3 to TRBJ1-2, with D possibly TRBD1 on 5 matching bases. The CDR3 length is 17 residues. CDR1 and CDR2 (germline): LGHNA, YSLEER. V was cut by 0 bases and J by 2 bases, with 16 bases left in between.

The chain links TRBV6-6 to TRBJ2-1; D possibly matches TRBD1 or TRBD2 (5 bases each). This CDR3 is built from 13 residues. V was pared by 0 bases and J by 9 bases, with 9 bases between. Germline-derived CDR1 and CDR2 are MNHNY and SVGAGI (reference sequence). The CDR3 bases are TGTGCCAGCAGTTACTCAGTGGGGGTTGAGCAGTTCTTC. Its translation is CASSYSVGVEQFF.

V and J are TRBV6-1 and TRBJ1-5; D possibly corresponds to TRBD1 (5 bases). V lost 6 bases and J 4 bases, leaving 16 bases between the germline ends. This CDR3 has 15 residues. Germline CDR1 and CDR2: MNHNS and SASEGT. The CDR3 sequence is CASRARDGINQPQHF. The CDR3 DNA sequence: TGTGCCAGCAGAGCCCGGGACGGGATTAATCAGCCCCAGCATTTT.